The 16 T cell receptor beta chains presented below share a single source sample, sequenced in a study of beta chain features in type 1 diabetes. Overall study results and limits: Type 1 diabetes patients had moderately but significantly shorter TCRB CDR3s in all four CD4+ subsets.

No cognate antigen is known for these TCRs. The study reverse transcribed the entire isolated RNA, so it sequenced expressed TCRB transcripts. Clones were read by immunoSEQ multiplex PCR, and TCRdb kept only the in-frame ones, dropping some. The profile covers 640,000 or so clones, with 13% appearing a single time and less than 0.025% taken by the ten largest. The sample comprised naive CD4+ T cells from blood. Every receptor here comes from a man aged 18-30 years with type 1 diabetes.

The V call is TRBV2, the J call TRBJ2-1, with TRBD2 identical over 14 bases. This CDR3 region has 16 residues. From germline, CDR1 is SNHLY and CDR2 FYNNEI. After removal of 5 bases from V and 8 bases from J, the junction contained 8 bases not matched to a gene. Here the CDR3 reads CASSQGLAGGWDEQFF. The CDR3 nucleotides are TGTGCCAGCAGTCAAGGACTAGCGGGGGGTTGGGATGAGCAGTTCTTC.

This clone has more than one count but fewer than ten. The chain couples TRBV10-2 to TRBJ1-5; 8 positions match TRBD1. V lost 10 bases and J lost 0; bases outside the gene matches: 5. This CDR3 comprises 14 residues. Germline V gene data show CDR1 as WSHSY and CDR2 as SAAADI. The CDR3 spells CATRTGLSNQPQHF. The CDR3 nucleotides are TGCGCCACCAGGACAGGGCTTAGCAATCAGCCCCAGCATTTT.

The genes are TRBV30 and TRBJ1-5; no reliable D call. The CDR3 is made up of 14 amino acids. The V gene lost 1 base and the J gene lost 4 bases, with 11 bases spanning the gap. Germline-derived CDR1 and CDR2 are GTSNPN and SVGIG (reference sequence). The CDR3 protein is CAWSEAGINQPQHF. The CDR3 region has the DNA TGTGCCTGGAGTGAGGCAGGAATTAATCAGCCCCAGCATTTT. The full variable domain, in which reference TRBV30 and TRBJ1-5 provide the parts outside the CDR3, is SQTIHQWPATLVQPVGSPLSLECTVEGTSNPNLYWYRQAAGRGLQLLFYSVGIGQISSEVPQNLSASRPQDRQFILSSKKLLLSDSGFYLCAWSEAGINQPQHFGDGTRLSIL.

This clone was found a few times. The V gene is TRBV5-1, the J gene TRBJ2-5, with TRBD1 matching 7 bases. V dropped 0 bases and J dropped 3; count of bases not matched to a gene: 8. Germline V CDR1 and CDR2: SGHRS, YFSETQ. This CDR3 is 16 amino acids long. CDR3 amino acids: CASSLGPGTAEETQYF. Written as DNA, the CDR3 is TGCGCCAGCAGCTTGGGACCCGGGACAGCTGAAGAGACCCAGTACTTC.

A few counts support this clone. The chain has TRBV7-2 and TRBJ1-2; D is unresolved. The V gene's germline CDR1 is SGHTA and CDR2 FQGNSA. This CDR3 comprises 15 residues. Trimming took 3 bases from V and 4 from J, leaving 15 bases between them. This chain's CDR3 is CASSLPPGTGYGYTF. As DNA, the CDR3 is TGTGCCAGCAGCTTGCCCCCCGGTACCGGCTATGGCTACACCTTC.

This clone was detected a few times. The chain combines TRBV7-9 with TRBJ1-2; D perhaps matches TRBD1 (5 bases). The germline CDR1 and CDR2 sequences are SEHNR and FQNEAQ (reference sequence). The CDR3 has 11 amino acids. V shed 4 bases and J shed 10 bases, with 10 bases lying between them. The CDR3 region is CASSSPTAYTF. The DNA for the CDR3 is TGTGCCAGCAGCTCCCCGACAGCCTACACCTTC. Complete variable domain (other parts from reference TRBV7-9 and TRBJ1-2): DTGVSQNPRHKITKRGQNVTFRCDPISEHNRLYWYRQTLGQGPEFLTYFQNEAQLEKSRLLSDRFSAERPKGSFSTLEIQRTEQGDSAMYLCASSSPTAYTFGSGTRLTVV.

This clone was seen only a few times. The chain has TRBV27 and TRBJ2-7, with a tentative D call TRBD2 (7 bases). The CDR3 runs to 16 residues. Germline CDR1 MNHEY, CDR2 SMNVEV (reference sequence). Trimming cost V 3 bases and J 2 bases, with 17 bases left between them. The CDR3 here is CASSFRGAGVPYEQYF. The DNA of the CDR3 is TGTGCCAGCAGTTTTCGGGGGGCGGGGGTCCCCTACGAGCAGTACTTC.

The genes are TRBV5-4 and TRBJ1-1; 8 bases agree with TRBD1. The CDR3 totals 16 residues. V gave up 4 bases and J gave up 2 bases; unmatched junction bases: 10. Per the germline V gene, CDR1 is SGHNT and CDR2 is YYREEE (reference sequence). The CDR3 sequence is CASSPGGGTYNTEAFF. The DNA for the CDR3 is TGTGCCAGCAGCCCAGGGGGCGGGACGTATAACACTGAAGCTTTCTTT. Full variable domain (rest looked up from reference TRBV5-4 and TRBJ1-1): ETGVTQSPTHLIKTRGQQVTLRCSSQSGHNTVSWYQQALGQGPQFIFQYYREEENGRGNFPPRFSGLQFPNYSSELNVNALELDDSALYLCASSPGGGTYNTEAFFGQGTRLTVV.

In the case of this clone: Other DNA sequences in this sample translate to the same CDR3. This sequence joins TRBV18 and TRBJ2-5, with TRBD2 matching 9 bases. The germline V gene has CDR1 KGHSH and CDR2 LQKENI. Trimming removed 1 base from V and 1 base from J; junction bases left unmatched: 1. The CDR3 is 15 amino acids. The CDR3 bases are TGTGCCAGCTCACCACTAGCGGGGGCCCAAGAGACCCAGTACTTC. This translates into CASSPLAGAQETQYF.

The chain uses TRBV6-5 and TRBJ2-1, with 9 bases fitting TRBD2. The CDR3 consists of 15 residues. With 7 bases clipped from V and 8 bases from J, the junction kept 12 bases outside the gene matches. In germline, CDR1 is MNHEY, CDR2 SVGAGI. CDR3 bases: TGTGCCAGCACTAGGGCGGGGGGGTTCTTAGATGAGCAGTTCTTC. Residues: CASTRAGGFLDEQFF.

This sequence joins TRBV29-1 and TRBJ2-2; D perhaps matches TRBD2 (7 bases). Germline lookup yields CDR1 SQVTM and CDR2 ANQGSEA. CDR3 length equals 14 residues. The V gene lost 7 bases and the J gene lost 0 bases, with 12 bases spanning the gap. The CDR3 coding sequence is TGCAGCGGGGGGAGGGGGGCGAACACCGGGGAGCTGTTTTTT. Translated: CSGGRGANTGELFF.

This clone was seen only a few times. V and J are TRBV30 and TRBJ2-1, with a possible D match to TRBD2 (6 bases). Trimming took off 5 bases at V and 1 base at J, with 18 bases between the two ends. Germline values: CDR1 GTSNPN, CDR2 SVGIG (reference sequence). This CDR3 comprises 16 residues. The CDR3: CAWGPGGAGSYNEQFF. The DNA of the CDR3 is TGTGCCTGGGGCCCCGGAGGGGCCGGGTCCTACAATGAGCAGTTCTTC.

There are a few counts of this clone. CDR3 in DNA: TGTGCCAGCAGCGACCAACGACAGGTGATAAATTCACCCCTCCACTTT. It is translated as CASSDQRQVINSPLHF. The chain carries TRBV9 and TRBJ1-6, with D possibly being TRBD1 (6 bases). Germline values: CDR1 SGDLS, CDR2 YYNGEE. V lost 3 bases and J 7 bases, leaving 17 bases between the germline ends. The CDR3 consists of 16 residues.

This chain connects TRBV7-9 to TRBJ2-6; D may match TRBD1 or TRBD2 (6 bases each). CDR3 length: 15 residues. V was clipped by 11 bases and J by 0 bases, with 14 bases between them. Germline V lookup: CDR1 SEHNR, CDR2 FQNEAQ (reference sequence). CDR3: CAPGDTLSGANVLTF. The CDR3 coding sequence is TGTGCCCCGGGGGACACCCTCTCTGGGGCCAACGTCCTGACTTTC.

The V call is TRBV6-5, the J call TRBJ2-5; D may match TRBD1 or TRBD2 (5 bases each). The CDR3 covers 15 residues. V lost 5 bases, J lost 5 bases, and 18 bases lay in between. CDR1 is MNHEY and CDR2 is SVGAGI in the germline V gene. CDR3 bases: TGTGCCAGCAGTAAATCGGGACGGCTGGGGGAGACCCAGTACTTC. Translated: CASSKSGRLGETQYF.

The chain couples TRBV11-2 to TRBJ2-7; 7 nucleotides line up with TRBD1. From germline, CDR1 is SGHAT and CDR2 FQNNGV. The junction had 10 bases not matched to a gene; V was cut back by 5 bases and J by 3 bases. The CDR3 length is 15 residues. The CDR3 here is CASSLWDRANYEQYF. CDR3 coding DNA: TGTGCCAGCAGCCTTTGGGACAGAGCAAACTACGAGCAGTACTTC. Supplemented by reference TRBV11-2 and TRBJ2-7, the full variable domain reads EAGVAQSPRYKIIEKRQSVAFWCNPISGHATLYWYQQILGQGPKLLIQFQNNGVVDDSQLPKDRFSAERLKGVDSTLKIQPAKLEDSAVYLCASSLWDRANYEQYFGPGTRLTVT.